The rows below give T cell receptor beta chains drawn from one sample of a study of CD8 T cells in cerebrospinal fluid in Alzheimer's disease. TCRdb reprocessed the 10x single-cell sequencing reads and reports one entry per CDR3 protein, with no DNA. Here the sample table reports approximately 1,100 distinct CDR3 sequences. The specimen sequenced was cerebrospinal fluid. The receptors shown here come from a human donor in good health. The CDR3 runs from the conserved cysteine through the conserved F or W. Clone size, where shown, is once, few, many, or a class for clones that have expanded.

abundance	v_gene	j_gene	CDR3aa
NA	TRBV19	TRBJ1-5	CASRPRGSNQPQHF
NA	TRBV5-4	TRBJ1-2	CASSAPGTGYGYTF
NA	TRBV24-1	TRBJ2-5	CATSDTRVRTQYF
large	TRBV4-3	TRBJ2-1	CASSQDSGRKELFF
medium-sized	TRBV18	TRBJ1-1	CASSPPEGPGAFF
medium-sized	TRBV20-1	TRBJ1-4	CSARVGAAHNEKLFF
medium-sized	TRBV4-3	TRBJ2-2	CASSPWSLTGELFF